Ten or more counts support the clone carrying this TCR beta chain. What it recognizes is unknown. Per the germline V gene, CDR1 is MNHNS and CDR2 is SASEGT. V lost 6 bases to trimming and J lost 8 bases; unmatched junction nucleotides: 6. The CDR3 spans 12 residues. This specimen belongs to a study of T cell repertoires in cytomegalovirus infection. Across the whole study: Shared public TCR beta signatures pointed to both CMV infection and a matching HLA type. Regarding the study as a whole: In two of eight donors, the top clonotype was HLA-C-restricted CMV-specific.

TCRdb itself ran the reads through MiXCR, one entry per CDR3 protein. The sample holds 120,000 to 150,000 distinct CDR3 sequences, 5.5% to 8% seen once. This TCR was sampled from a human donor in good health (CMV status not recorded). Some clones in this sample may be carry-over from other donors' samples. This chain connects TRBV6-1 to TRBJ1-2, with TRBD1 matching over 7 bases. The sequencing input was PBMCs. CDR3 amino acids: CASSETGAGYTF. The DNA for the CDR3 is TGTGCCAGCAGCGAAACAGGGGCGGGCTACACCTTC.